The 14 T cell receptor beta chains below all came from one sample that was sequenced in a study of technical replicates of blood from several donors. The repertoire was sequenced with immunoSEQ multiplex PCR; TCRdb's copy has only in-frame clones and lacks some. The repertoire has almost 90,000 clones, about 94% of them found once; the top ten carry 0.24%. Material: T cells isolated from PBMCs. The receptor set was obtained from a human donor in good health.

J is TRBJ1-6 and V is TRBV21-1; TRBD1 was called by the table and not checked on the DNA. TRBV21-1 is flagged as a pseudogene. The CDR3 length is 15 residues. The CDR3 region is CASSKALQAIGPLHF. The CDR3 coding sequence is TGTGCCAGCAGCAAAGCGCTACAGGCCATCGGACCCCTCCACTTT.

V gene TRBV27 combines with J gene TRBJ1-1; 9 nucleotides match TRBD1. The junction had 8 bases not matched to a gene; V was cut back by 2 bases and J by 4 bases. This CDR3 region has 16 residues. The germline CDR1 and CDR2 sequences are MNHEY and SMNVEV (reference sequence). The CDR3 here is CASSLLTGGGLTEAFF. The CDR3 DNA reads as TGTGCCAGCAGTTTACTGACAGGGGGGGGCCTCACTGAAGCTTTCTTT.

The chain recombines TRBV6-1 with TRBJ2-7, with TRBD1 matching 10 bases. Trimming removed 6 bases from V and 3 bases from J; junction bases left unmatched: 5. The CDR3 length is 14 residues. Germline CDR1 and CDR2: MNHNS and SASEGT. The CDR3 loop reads CASRARDRGYEQYF. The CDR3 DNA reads TGTGCCAGCAGGGCCCGGGACAGGGGCTACGAGCAGTACTTC.

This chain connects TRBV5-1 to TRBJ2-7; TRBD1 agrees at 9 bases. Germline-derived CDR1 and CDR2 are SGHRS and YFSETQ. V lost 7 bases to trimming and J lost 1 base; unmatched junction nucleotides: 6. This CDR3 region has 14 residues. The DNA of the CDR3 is TGCGCCAGCGGTATCGGGACAGGGTCCTACGAGCAGTACTTC. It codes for CASGIGTGSYEQYF. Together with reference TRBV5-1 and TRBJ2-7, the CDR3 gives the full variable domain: KAGVTQTPRYLIKTRGQQVTLSCSPISGHRSVSWYQQTPGQGLQFLFEYFSETQRNKGNFPGRFSGRQFSNSRSEMNVSTLELGDSALYLCASGIGTGSYEQYFGPGTRLTVT.

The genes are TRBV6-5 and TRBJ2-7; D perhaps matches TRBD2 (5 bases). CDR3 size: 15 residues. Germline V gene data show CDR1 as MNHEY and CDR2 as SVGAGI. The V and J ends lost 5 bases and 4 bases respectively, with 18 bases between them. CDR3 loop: CASSPVRQRGYEQYF. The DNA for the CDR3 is TGTGCCAGCAGTCCCGTTCGCCAACGGGGTTACGAGCAGTACTTC.

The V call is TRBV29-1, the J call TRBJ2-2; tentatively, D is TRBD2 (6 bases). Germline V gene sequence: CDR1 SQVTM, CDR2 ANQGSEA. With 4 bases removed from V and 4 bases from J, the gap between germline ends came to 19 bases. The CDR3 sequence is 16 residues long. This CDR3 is CSVARDSTMGTGELFF. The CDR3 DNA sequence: TGCAGCGTTGCCAGGGACTCCACAATGGGCACCGGGGAGCTGTTTTTT.

The CDR3 DNA follows: TGTGCCAGCAGTTGGAGGACGCTAGGGACCTACGAGCAGTACTTC. Translated: CASSWRTLGTYEQYF. The chain combines TRBV28 with TRBJ2-7; maybe TRBD2 (5 bases). Per the germline V gene, CDR1 is MDHEN and CDR2 is SYDVKM. There are 15 residues in the CDR3. Trimming pared 4 bases from V and 2 bases from J, leaving 15 bases between.

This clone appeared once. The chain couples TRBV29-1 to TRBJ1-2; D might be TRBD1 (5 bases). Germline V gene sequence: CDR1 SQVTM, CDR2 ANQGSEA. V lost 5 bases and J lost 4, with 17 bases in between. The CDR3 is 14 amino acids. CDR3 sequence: CSVPTGDGSYGYTF. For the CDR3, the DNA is TGCAGCGTTCCCACGGGGGACGGAAGCTATGGCTACACCTTC.

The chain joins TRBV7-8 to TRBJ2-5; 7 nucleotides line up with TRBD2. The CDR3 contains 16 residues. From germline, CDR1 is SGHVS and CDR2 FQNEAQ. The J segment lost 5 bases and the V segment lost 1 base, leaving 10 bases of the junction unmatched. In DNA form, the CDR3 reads TGTGCCAGCAGCTTAGTCCTAGCGGAGGTCCGGGAGACCCAGTACTTC. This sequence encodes CASSLVLAEVRETQYF.

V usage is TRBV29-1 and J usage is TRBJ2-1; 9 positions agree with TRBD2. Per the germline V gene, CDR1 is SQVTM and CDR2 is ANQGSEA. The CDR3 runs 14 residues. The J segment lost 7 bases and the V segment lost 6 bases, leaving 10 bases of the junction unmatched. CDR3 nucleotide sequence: TGCAGCGTGGTCCTAGCGGGAAAGGGGAATGAGCAGTTCTTC. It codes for CSVVLAGKGNEQFF.

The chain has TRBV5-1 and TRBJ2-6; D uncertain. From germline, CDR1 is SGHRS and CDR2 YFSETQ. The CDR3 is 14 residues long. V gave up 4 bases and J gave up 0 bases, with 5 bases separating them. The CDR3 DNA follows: TGCGCCAGCAGCCCCAGCTCTGGGGCCAACGTCCTGACTTTC. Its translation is CASSPSSGANVLTF.

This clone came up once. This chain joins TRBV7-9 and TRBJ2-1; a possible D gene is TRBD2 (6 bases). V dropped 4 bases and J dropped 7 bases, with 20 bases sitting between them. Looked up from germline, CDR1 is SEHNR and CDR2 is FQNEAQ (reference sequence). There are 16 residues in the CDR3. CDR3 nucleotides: TGTGCCAGCAGCTCCGGATACTGGGACTCTGGTAATGAGCAGTTCTTC. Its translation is CASSSGYWDSGNEQFF. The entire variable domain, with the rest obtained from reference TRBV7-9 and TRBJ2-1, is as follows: DTGVSQNPRHKITKRGQNVTFRCDPISEHNRLYWYRQTLGQGPEFLTYFQNEAQLEKSRLLSDRFSAERPKGSFSTLEIQRTEQGDSAMYLCASSSGYWDSGNEQFFGPGTRLTVL.

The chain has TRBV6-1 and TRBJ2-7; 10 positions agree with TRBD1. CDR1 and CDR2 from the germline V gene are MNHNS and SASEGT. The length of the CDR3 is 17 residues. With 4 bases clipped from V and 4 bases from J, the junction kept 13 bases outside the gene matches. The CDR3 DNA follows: TGTGCCAGCAGTGTCACCGGTTACAGGACAGGGGGGTACGAGCAGTACTTC. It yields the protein CASSVTGYRTGGYEQYF.

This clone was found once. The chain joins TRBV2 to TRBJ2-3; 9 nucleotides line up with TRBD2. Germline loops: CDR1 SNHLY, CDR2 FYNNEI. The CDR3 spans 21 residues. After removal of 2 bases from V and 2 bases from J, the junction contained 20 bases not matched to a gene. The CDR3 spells CASSERSHLAGGLLDTDTQYF. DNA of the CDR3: TGTGCCAGCAGTGAAAGGTCCCACTTGGCGGGGGGGCTTTTAGACACAGATACGCAGTATTTT.